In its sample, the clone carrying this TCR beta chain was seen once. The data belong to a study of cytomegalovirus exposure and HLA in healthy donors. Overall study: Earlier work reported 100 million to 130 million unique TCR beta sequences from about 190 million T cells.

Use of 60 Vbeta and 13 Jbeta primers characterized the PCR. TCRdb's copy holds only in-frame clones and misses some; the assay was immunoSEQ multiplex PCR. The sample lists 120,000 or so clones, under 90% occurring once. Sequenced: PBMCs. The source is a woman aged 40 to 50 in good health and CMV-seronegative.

The CDR3 sequence: CASSQDITSGGGTQYF. The DNA for the CDR3 is TGCGCCAGCAGCCAAGATATAACTAGCGGGGGCGGTACGCAGTATTTT. The rearrangement links TRBV4-3 to TRBJ2-3, with 11 bases aligning to TRBD2. The CDR3 consists of 16 residues. Trimming cost V 0 bases and J 8 bases; bases outside gene matches: 7. Germline CDR1 is LGHNA and CDR2 is YSLEER.